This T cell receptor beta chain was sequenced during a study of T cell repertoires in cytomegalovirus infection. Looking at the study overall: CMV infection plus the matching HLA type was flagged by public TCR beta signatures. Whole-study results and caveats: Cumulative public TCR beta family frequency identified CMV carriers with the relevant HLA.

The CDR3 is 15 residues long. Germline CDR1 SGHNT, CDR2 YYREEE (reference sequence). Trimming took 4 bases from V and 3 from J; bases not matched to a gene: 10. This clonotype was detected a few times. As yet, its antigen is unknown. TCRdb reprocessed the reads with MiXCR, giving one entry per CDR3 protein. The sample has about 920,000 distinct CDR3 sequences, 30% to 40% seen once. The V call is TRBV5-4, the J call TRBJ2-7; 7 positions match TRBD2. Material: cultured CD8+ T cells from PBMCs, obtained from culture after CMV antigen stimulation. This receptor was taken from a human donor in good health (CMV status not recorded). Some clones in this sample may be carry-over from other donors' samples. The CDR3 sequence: CASSPPGGLLYEQYF. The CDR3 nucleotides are TGTGCCAGCAGCCCACCGGGGGGTCTACTCTACGAGCAGTACTTC.